This T cell receptor (beta chain) was identified in a study of tumor and adjacent non-tumor tissue in lung cancer. RNA was extracted from bulk tissue without any cell sorting. The normal lung tissue was taken more than 3 cm from the tumor edge. Details on this clonotype: At one boundary the junction diverges from the germline segment, which might be a read error.

The CDR3 has 13 amino acids. A modified ARM-PCR protocol with three rounds of nested PCR amplified TCRbeta. One entry per CDR3 protein, called by TCRdb with MiXCR from the multiplex PCR reads. The sample includes 65,000 to 85,000 distinct CDR3 sequences, around 76% seen only once; the top ten take under 55%. The source is a man aged 55 to 70 with non-small cell lung cancer. Sequencing used distant non-tumor lung tissue. The J gene is TRBJ1-3, the V gene TRBV12-3 or TRBV12-4; tentatively, D is TRBD1 (6 bases). The CDR3 sequence: CASSFQGMHIIHF. Here the CDR3 DNA reads TGTGCCAGCAGTTTCCAGGGGATGCACATCATACATTTT.